This T cell receptor beta chain comes out of a study of shared clonotypes between healthy human individuals (TCRdb year 2020). With respect to the entire study: The cohort comprised a couple of women and a few men aged 18 to 49 years. For each donor, three plates each were used for CD4 naive and CD4 memory, two plates were used for CD8 naive, and one plate was used for CD8 memory. To estimate repertoire size and how much clonotypes are shared between individuals, the study performed deep sequencing of blood TCR repertoires from a few healthy adults. Libraries were prepared and TCR repertoires were sequenced by different laboratories using diverse techniques, in order to increase sequencing depth and limit assay-specific biases. Between about 0.8 and 8.9 billion PBMCs per donor were obtained by leukapheresis. Broader findings and caveats from the paper: Only blood was sampled, and tissue TCR repertoires likely differ from those in blood. Because the study included a small number of donors, the genetic and exposure-history diversity represented was limited. Across a handful of donors, 5% to 6% of naive CD4, approximately 3.5% of naive CD8, around 2.5% of memory CD4, and approximately 0.4% of memory CD8 clonotypes were shared. Based on pairwise subsampling, the degree of clonotype sharing among donors was expected to be affected by sequencing depth. Clonotypes shared by all four sorted-subset donors showed higher generation probabilities than non-shared clonotypes. Incomplete sequencing was indicated by rarefaction of sorted-subset datasets, despite the large sequencing depth. Naive subsets generally had larger estimated clonotype richness than memory subsets did.

The germline V gene specifies MNHEY as CDR1 and SVGAGI as CDR2. Reading from cysteine to phenylalanine, the CDR3 counts 13 amino acids. Here the CDR3 DNA is all that survives: 39 bases in frame from base 1. Trimming costs V 7 bases and J 3 bases, and their ends lie 10 bases apart. In the case of this clone: Its target antigen remains unknown. Base quality data are lacking; no much larger clone is found one base away. This CDR3 is also generated by other DNA sequences in the sample.

The donors were healthy, HIV-negative adults with no recently reported acute infections or vaccinations. Every donor was a Caucasian adult living in Nashville, Tennessee, USA. CD4+ T cells were enriched by magnetic negative selection, after which naive cells were positively selected on CD45RA and the negative fraction was taken as the memory subset. Blood was obtained by leukapheresis, after which PBMCs were separated by Ficoll-Histopaque density gradient centrifugation and cryopreserved in liquid nitrogen vapor phase. Analytical flow cytometry was used to check the purity and quantity of each magnetically sorted T cell population. Genomic DNA was isolated from every sorted fraction and measured by UV absorbance on a Nanodrop 2000c. Using the deep immunoSEQ assay, TCR CDR3 regions were amplified from genomic DNA by multiplex PCR. Extracted genomic DNA from each cell subset was spread evenly across all wells of several immunoSEQ 96-well plates, with each plate serving as a replicate. For sorted subsets, each replicate PCR was loaded with around 200 ng genomic DNA, equivalent to 25,000 to 35,000 T cell genomes. The purified libraries were quantified using a Qubit 3.0 fluorometer, sized with a Bioanalyzer 2100, and then quantified again using the KAPA Library Quantification kit. Every immunoSEQ 96-well plate was sequenced on a dedicated single-read 150-cycle Illumina NextSeq 550 flow cell. In the original analysis: Because the immunoSEQ output held only junctional sequences and lacked quality scores, the filtering could not match the filtering applied to full-length reads. To assign V/J genes and CDR3, sequences were annotated using PyIR, a Python wrapper for IgBLAST v1.9, with IMGT germline references. Reads were removed for weak V/J assignments (E-value above 1e-6), missing CDR3, stop codons, out-of-frame junctions, or ambiguous translated residues. V3J clonotypes were defined as sequences sharing an identical inferred V gene, J gene, and CDR3 amino acid sequence. Percentage overlap between repertoires was computed as shared unique clonotypes divided by the size of the smaller repertoire. Repertoire richness was assessed with RTK rarefaction, the Chao1 estimator, and Recon v2.1 estimates of unobserved clonotypes. For all TCRbeta clonotypes obtained by the gDNA method from several donors, generation probabilities were computed with OLGA. TCRdb's version of the immuneACCESS table is confined to in-frame rearrangements and falls short of the full clone set. An unresolved V gene accounts for under half of the shortfall where checked; the remainder is of unknown origin. The D gene and trimming were derived from the DNA, and the V and J assignments and clone size from that table. This sample lists a few million clones; around nine tenths were detected once. Of the sample, 0.14% is held by the ten largest clones.

This receptor was obtained from a man aged 18 to 30 in good health. The chain uses TRBV6-5 and TRBJ2-1; no D gene call is confident. The source material was naive CD4+ T cells sorted from blood. In the paper's terms, the cell subset or site label means: CD45RA+ positively selected. The DNA is as follows: TGTGCCAGCACGGCGCCAGGCTACAATGAGCAGTTCTTC. This is translated as CASTAPGYNEQFF.